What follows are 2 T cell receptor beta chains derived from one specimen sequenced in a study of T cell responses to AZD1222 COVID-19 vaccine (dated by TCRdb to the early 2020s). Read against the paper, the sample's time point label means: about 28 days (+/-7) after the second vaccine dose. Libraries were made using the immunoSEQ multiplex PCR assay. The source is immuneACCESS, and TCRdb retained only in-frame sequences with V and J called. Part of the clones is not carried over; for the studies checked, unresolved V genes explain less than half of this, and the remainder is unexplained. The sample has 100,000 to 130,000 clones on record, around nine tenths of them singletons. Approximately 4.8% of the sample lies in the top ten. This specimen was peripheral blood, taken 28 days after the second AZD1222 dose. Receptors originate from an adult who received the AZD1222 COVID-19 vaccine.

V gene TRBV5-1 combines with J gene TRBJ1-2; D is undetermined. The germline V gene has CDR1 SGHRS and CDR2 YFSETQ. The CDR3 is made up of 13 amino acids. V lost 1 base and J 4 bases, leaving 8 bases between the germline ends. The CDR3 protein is CASSLMDPYGYTF. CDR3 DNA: TGCGCCAGCAGCTTGATGGATCCCTATGGCTACACCTTC.

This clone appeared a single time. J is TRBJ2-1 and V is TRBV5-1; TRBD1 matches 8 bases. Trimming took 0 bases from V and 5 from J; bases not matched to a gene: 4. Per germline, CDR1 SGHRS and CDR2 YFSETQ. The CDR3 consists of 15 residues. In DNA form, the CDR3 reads TGCGCCAGCAGCTTGGGGGGGACAGGCAACAATGAGCAGTTCTTC. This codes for CASSLGGTGNNEQFF.